The 27 T cell receptor beta chains below come from one sample, sequenced in a study of cytomegalovirus exposure and HLA in healthy donors. The PCR employed 60 Vbeta primers together with 13 Jbeta primers. Produced via immunoSEQ multiplex PCR; TCRdb's table is partial and in-frame only. The repertoire has some 120,000 clones, roughly 9.9% of them found once; the top ten carry less than 4%. Material for sequencing was PBMCs. The receptors come from a man aged 25 to 40 in good health and CMV-seronegative.

The V gene is TRBV15, the J gene TRBJ2-7, with TRBD1 identical over 7 bases. The junction had 5 bases not matched to a gene; V was cut back by 1 base and J by 5 bases. The CDR3 sequence is 14 residues long. From germline, CDR1 is LNHNV and CDR2 YYDKDF (reference sequence). The CDR3 reads CATSRVARGNEQYF. The CDR3 DNA is TGTGCCACCAGCAGAGTTGCCAGGGGGAACGAGCAGTACTTC.

Only a few counts were recorded for this clone. The rearrangement links TRBV9 to TRBJ2-5; the match to TRBD2 covers 9 bases. The junction had 6 bases not matched to a gene; V was cut back by 1 base and J by 5 bases. Germline V CDR1 and CDR2: SGDLS, YYNGEE. This CDR3 has 15 residues. The CDR3 reads CASSVSGTSHETQYF. As DNA, the CDR3 is TGTGCCAGCAGCGTATCTGGGACTAGCCATGAGACCCAGTACTTC.

V is TRBV28 and J is TRBJ1-2, with no clear D. V lost 3 bases and J lost 6, with 11 bases in between. Germline CDR1 and CDR2: MDHEN and SYDVKM. The CDR3 length is 13 residues. DNA for the CDR3: TGTGCCAGCAGTTTGCCCCGCGGGGATGGCTACACCTTC. It specifies CASSLPRGDGYTF.

The chain recombines TRBV4-1 with TRBJ2-7; 8 bases are shared with TRBD1. Trimming at V came to 4 bases and at J to 3 bases, leaving 5 bases not matched to a gene. Germline V gene lookup returns CDR1 MGHRA and CDR2 YSYEKL. This CDR3 is 14 amino acids long. CDR3 loop: CASSLTGGVYEQYF. The CDR3 nucleotides are TGCGCCAGCAGCCTTACAGGGGGTGTCTACGAGCAGTACTTC.

This clone turned up a few times. This chain uses TRBV18 with TRBJ2-7, with D maybe TRBD1 (5 bases). CDR3 length: 16 amino acids. Germline CDR1 reads KGHSH; CDR2 reads LQKENI. The V end lost 1 base, the J end lost 5 bases, and 18 bases lay between the germline ends. Here the CDR3 DNA reads TGTGCCAGCTCACCACTCCTAAGCAGGGTACCTAACGAGCAGTACTTC. Translating it yields CASSPLLSRVPNEQYF. Full variable domain (rest looked up from reference TRBV18 and TRBJ2-7): NAGVMQNPRHLVRRRGQEARLRCSPMKGHSHVYWYRQLPEEGLKFMVYLQKENIIDESGMPKERFSAEFPKEGPSILRIQQVVRGDSAAYFCASSPLLSRVPNEQYFGPGTRLTVT.

The chain links TRBV5-6 to TRBJ1-6; possibly TRBD1 for D (5 bases). This CDR3 is 16 amino acids long. From germline, CDR1 is SGHDT and CDR2 YYEEEE. V was trimmed by 2 bases and J by 0 bases, leaving 9 bases between them. The CDR3 sequence: CASSLTGRSYNSPLHF. The CDR3 nucleotides are TGTGCCAGCAGCTTAACAGGTCGCTCCTATAATTCACCCCTCCACTTT. Full variable domain (remainder filled in from reference TRBV5-6 and TRBJ1-6): DAGVTQSPTHLIKTRGQQVTLRCSPKSGHDTVSWYQQALGQGPQFIFQYYEEEERQRGNFPDRFSGHQFPNYSSELNVNALLLGDSALYLCASSLTGRSYNSPLHFGNGTRLTVT.

This clone turned up a few times. The rearrangement uses TRBV19 and TRBJ1-5; 8 positions agree with TRBD1. The V and J ends lost 5 bases and 7 bases, in that order; junction bases with no gene match: 7. Germline assignment: CDR1 LNHDA and CDR2 SQIVND (reference sequence). The CDR3 is 14 amino acids. Here the CDR3 reads CASSPQGANQPQHF. In DNA, the CDR3 is TGTGCCAGTAGTCCTCAGGGGGCAAACCAGCCCCAGCATTTT. Together with reference TRBV19 and TRBJ1-5, the CDR3 gives the full variable domain: DGGITQSPKYLFRKEGQNVTLSCEQNLNHDAMYWYRQDPGQGLRLIYYSQIVNDFQKGDIAEGYSVSREKKESFPLTVTSAQKNPTAFYLCASSPQGANQPQHFGDGTRLSIL.

This clone has a handful of counts. Additional DNA sequences in this sample encode the identical CDR3. This chain uses TRBV9 with TRBJ2-6, with D possibly matching TRBD2 (5 bases). V shed 1 base and J shed 1 base, with 6 bases lying between them. CDR3 length: 15 amino acids. Germline V gene lookup returns CDR1 SGDLS and CDR2 YYNGEE. CDR3 sequence (DNA): TGTGCCAGCAGCGTATCGGGGTCTGGGGCCAACGTCCTGACTTTC. The encoded protein is CASSVSGSGANVLTF.

The chain combines TRBV18 with TRBJ2-1; D unresolved. In germline, CDR1 is KGHSH, CDR2 LQKENI. Deletions cut 2 bases from V and 4 bases from J, with 9 bases between. The length of the CDR3 is 14 residues. The CDR3 spells CASSPNDIYNEQFF. The CDR3, as DNA: TGTGCCAGCTCACCAAATGACATTTACAATGAGCAGTTCTTC.

This clone was counted between two and nine times. V and J are TRBV4-3 and TRBJ2-5; 7 positions match TRBD1. V lost 5 bases, J lost 5 bases, and 5 bases stayed unmatched. The CDR3 loop spans 13 amino acids. Germline CDR1 LGHNA, CDR2 YSLEER. CDR3: CASSTLRGETQYF. CDR3 coding DNA: TGCGCCAGCAGCACCCTCAGGGGGGAGACCCAGTACTTC.

The chain uses TRBV7-9 and TRBJ2-3, with 7 bases that match TRBD2. The CDR3 totals 15 residues. Germline-derived CDR1 and CDR2 are SEHNR and FQNEAQ (reference sequence). Trimming took 4 bases from V and 2 from J; bases not matched to a gene: 6. This chain's CDR3 is CASSSRESFTDTQYF. The CDR3 DNA reads TGTGCCAGCAGCTCGCGGGAGTCGTTCACAGATACGCAGTATTTT.

This chain connects TRBV7-9 to TRBJ1-5; D is ambiguous. V lost 5 bases and J lost 7, with 9 bases in between. This CDR3 contains 12 residues. Germline CDR1 reads SEHNR; CDR2 reads FQNEAQ (reference sequence). CDR3 in DNA: TGTGCCAGCAGCGCCGGTCCGCAGCCCCAGCATTTT. It codes for CASSAGPQPQHF.

The chain joins TRBV12-5 to TRBJ2-5; 10 positions match TRBD2. The CDR3 spans 15 residues. J was trimmed by 5 bases and V by 3 bases; bases with no gene match: 6. Germline V gene lookup returns CDR1 LGHNT and CDR2 FRNRAP. CDR3 residues: CASGFASLAGETQYF. The CDR3 region has the DNA TGTGCTAGTGGTTTTGCCTCACTAGCGGGGGAGACCCAGTACTTC.

The DNA of the CDR3 is TGTGCCAGCACTCTCGAGGGAGGACAGCCCCAGCATTTT. This translates into CASTLEGGQPQHF. The chain couples TRBV6-9 to TRBJ1-5; D gene unclear. Trimming took off 7 bases at V and 7 bases at J, with 14 bases between the two ends. CDR3 length equals 13 residues. The germline V gene encodes CDR1 MNHGY and CDR2 SVAAGI.

The chain links TRBV4-3 to TRBJ2-3, with 8 bases identical to TRBD2. V lost 0 bases to trimming and J lost 0 bases; unmatched junction nucleotides: 5. There are 17 residues in the CDR3. CDR1 and CDR2 from the germline V gene are LGHNA and YSLEER. Written as DNA, the CDR3 is TGCGCCAGCAGCCAAGAATCGCGGGGGGCCAGCACAGATACGCAGTATTTT. Residues: CASSQESRGASTDTQYF.

This clone has a handful of counts. The rearrangement uses TRBV4-3 and TRBJ1-2; 9 positions agree with TRBD1. Per the germline V gene, CDR1 is LGHNA and CDR2 is YSLEER. The CDR3 extends over 15 amino acids. V lost 3 bases to trimming and J lost 1 base; unmatched junction nucleotides: 3. The CDR3 DNA reads as TGCGCCAGCAGCCATGGGACAGGGATTAACTATGGCTACACCTTC. Amino acids: CASSHGTGINYGYTF.

The V call is TRBV28, the J call TRBJ2-2; D gene ambiguous. CDR1 MDHEN and CDR2 SYDVKM come from the germline V gene. CDR3 length: 13 residues. V gave up 1 base and J gave up 4 bases, with 4 bases separating them. As DNA, the CDR3 is TGTGCCAGCAGTTTATCAGGCACCGGGGAGCTGTTTTTT. Residues: CASSLSGTGELFF.

This clone was seen a few times. V usage is TRBV28 and J usage is TRBJ1-1; D not resolved. V was cut by 5 bases and J by 5 bases, with 9 bases left in between. Per the germline V gene, CDR1 is MDHEN and CDR2 is SYDVKM. This CDR3 has 12 amino acids. The CDR3 DNA is TGTGCCAGCAGTCCGCCGGGGACTGAAGCTTTCTTT. Protein sequence: CASSPPGTEAFF.

The V gene is TRBV10-1, the J gene TRBJ2-2; 9 nucleotides line up with TRBD1. The V gene end was trimmed by 6 bases and the J gene end by 2 bases; junction bases not matched to a gene: 1. From germline, CDR1 is WNHNN and CDR2 SYGVQD (reference sequence). The CDR3 has 14 residues. CDR3 in amino acids: CASRGQGNTGELFF. Written as DNA, the CDR3 is TGCGCCAGCAGGGGACAGGGAAACACCGGGGAGCTGTTTTTT.

This clone was observed a handful of times. The gene calls are TRBV6-6 and TRBJ2-1, with a weak D call TRBD2 (6 bases). V was shortened by 7 bases and J by 10 bases, with 26 bases between the two germline ends. This CDR3 comprises 16 residues. The germline V gene encodes CDR1 MNHNY and CDR2 SVGAGI (reference sequence). The CDR3, as DNA: TGTGCCAGCATCTCCACTGCGGTGGGGGGAGGAGGGGAGCAGTTCTTC. Protein: CASISTAVGGGGEQFF.

The chain uses TRBV9 and TRBJ2-3; 10 nucleotides agree with TRBD2. The CDR3 has 15 amino acids. CDR1 SGDLS and CDR2 YYNGEE come from the germline V gene. V lost 3 bases, J lost 2 bases, and 3 bases stayed unmatched. The CDR3 sequence: CASSAGTSDTDTQYF. The DNA for the CDR3 is TGTGCCAGCAGCGCCGGGACTAGCGACACAGATACGCAGTATTTT.

This clone was observed a few times. V gene TRBV7-2 combines with J gene TRBJ1-6, with D hard to call. The V end was cut by 1 base, the J end by 10 bases, with 14 bases between. The germline CDR1 and CDR2 sequences are SGHTA and FQGNSA. This CDR3 has 15 residues. CDR3 in DNA: TGTGCCAGCAGCTTAGGGGCCCCGGGAAGCTCACCCCTCCACTTT. Translated, it gives CASSLGAPGSSPLHF.

This clone was seen a handful of times. This sequence joins TRBV7-8 and TRBJ2-7; 10 bases are shared with TRBD2. V trimming: 5 bases; J trimming: 2 bases; junction bases outside the gene matches: 6. The CDR3 is 15 residues long. Germline V CDR1 and CDR2: SGHVS, FQNEAQ. The CDR3 spells CASSTSSGSTYEQYF. The CDR3 DNA is TGTGCCAGCAGCACTTCTAGCGGGAGTACCTACGAGCAGTACTTC. The whole variable domain, remainder taken from reference TRBV7-8 and TRBJ2-7, is GAGVSQSPRYKVAKRGQDVALRCDPISGHVSLFWYQQALGQGPEFLTYFQNEAQLDKSGLPSDRFFAERPEGSVSTLKIQRTQQEDSAVYLCASSTSSGSTYEQYFGPGTRLTVT.

This clone was counted only a few times. CDR3: CASSPISIRGGNQPQHF. The CDR3 DNA follows: TGTGCCAGCAGTCCAATATCCATACGAGGTGGCAATCAGCCCCAGCATTTT. The chain couples TRBV28 to TRBJ1-5, with D hard to call. V lost 5 bases to trimming and J lost 2 bases, with 19 bases between them. There are 17 residues in the CDR3. The germline CDR1 and CDR2 sequences are MDHEN and SYDVKM. The complete variable domain, with remaining parts taken from reference TRBV28 and TRBJ1-5, reads DVKVTQSSRYLVKRTGEKVFLECVQDMDHENMFWYRQDPGLGLRLIYFSYDVKMKEKGDIPEGYSVSREKKERFSLILESASTNQTSMYLCASSPISIRGGNQPQHFGDGTRLSIL.

The rearrangement uses TRBV6-4 and TRBJ1-5; a possible D gene is TRBD1 (6 bases). The CDR3 length is 17 residues. V shed 7 bases and J shed 6 bases, with 25 bases lying between them. Germline CDR1 reads MRHNA; CDR2 reads SNTAGT. CDR3 bases: TGTGCCAGCACCTTCGGAATTTCACCCCAGGGGTGTCAGCCCCAGCATTTT. This gives the protein CASTFGISPQGCQPQHF.

In DNA form, the CDR3 reads TGTGCCAGCAGCTTATGGGGAGACTCCTACAATGAGCAGTTCTTC. Translated, it gives CASSLWGDSYNEQFF. J is TRBJ2-1 and V is TRBV7-2; D might be TRBD2 (5 bases). Deletions cut 2 bases from V and 0 bases from J, with 8 bases between. This CDR3 is built from 15 residues. The germline V gene has CDR1 SGHTA and CDR2 FQGNSA.

This sequence joins TRBV27 and TRBJ2-7, with a possible D match to TRBD2 (6 bases). Per the germline V gene, CDR1 is MNHEY and CDR2 is SMNVEV (reference sequence). CDR3 length: 14 amino acids. The V end was cut by 8 bases, the J end by 2 bases, with 16 bases between. The CDR3 coding sequence is TGTGCCAGCTACAGACTAGGGTCCCCCTACGAGCAGTACTTC. Protein product: CASYRLGSPYEQYF.